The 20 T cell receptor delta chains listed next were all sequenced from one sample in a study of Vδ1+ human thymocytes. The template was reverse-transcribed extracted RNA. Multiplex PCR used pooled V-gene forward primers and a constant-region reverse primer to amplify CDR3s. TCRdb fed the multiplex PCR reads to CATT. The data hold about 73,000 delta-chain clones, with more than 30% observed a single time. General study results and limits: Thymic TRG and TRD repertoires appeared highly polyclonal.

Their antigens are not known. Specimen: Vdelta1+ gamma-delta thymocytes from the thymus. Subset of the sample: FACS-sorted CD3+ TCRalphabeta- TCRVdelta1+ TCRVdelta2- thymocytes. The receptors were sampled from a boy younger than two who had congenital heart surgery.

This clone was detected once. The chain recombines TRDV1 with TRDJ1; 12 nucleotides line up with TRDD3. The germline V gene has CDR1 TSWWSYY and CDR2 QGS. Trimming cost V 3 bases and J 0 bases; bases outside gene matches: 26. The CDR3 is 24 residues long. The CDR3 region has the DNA TGTGCTCTTGGGGAGCTCTTCCTACATGAGGTACTGGGGGATACTCGACCGTACACCGATAAACTCATCTTT. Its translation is CALGELFLHEVLGDTRPYTDKLIF.

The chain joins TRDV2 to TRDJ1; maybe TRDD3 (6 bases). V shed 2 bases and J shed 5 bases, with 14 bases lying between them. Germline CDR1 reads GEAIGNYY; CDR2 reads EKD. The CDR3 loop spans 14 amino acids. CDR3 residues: CACDSIGGTDKLIF. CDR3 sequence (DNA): TGTGCCTGTGACAGCATTGGGGGTACAGATAAACTCATCTTT.

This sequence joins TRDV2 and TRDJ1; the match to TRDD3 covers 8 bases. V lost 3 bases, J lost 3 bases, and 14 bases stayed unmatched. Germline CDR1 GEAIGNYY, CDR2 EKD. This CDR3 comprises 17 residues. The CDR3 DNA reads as TGTGCCTGTGACCATACTGGGGGTCCCCTGAGTTCCGATAAACTCATCTTT. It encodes CACDHTGGPLSSDKLIF.

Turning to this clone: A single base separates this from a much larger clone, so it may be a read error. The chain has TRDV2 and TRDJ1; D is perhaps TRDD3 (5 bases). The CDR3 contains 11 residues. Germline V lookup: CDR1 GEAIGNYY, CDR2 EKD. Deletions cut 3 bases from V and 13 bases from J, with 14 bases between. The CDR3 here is CACDWVILAIF. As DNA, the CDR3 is TGTGCCTGTGACTGGGTGATACTCGCCATCTTT.

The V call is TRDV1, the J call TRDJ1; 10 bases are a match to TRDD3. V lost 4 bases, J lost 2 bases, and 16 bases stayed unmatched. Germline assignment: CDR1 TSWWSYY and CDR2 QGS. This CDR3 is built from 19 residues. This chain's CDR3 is CALGGYFPPKLGDTDKLIF. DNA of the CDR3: TGTGCTCTTGGGGGATATTTTCCTCCAAAACTGGGGGATACCGATAAACTCATCTTT.

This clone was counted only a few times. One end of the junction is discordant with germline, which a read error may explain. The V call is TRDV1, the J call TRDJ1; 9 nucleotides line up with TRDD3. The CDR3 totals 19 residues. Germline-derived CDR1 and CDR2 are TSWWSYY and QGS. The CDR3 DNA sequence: TGTGCTCTTGGGGAACTTGAAGGCCACTGGGGGACAAACACCGATAAGCTCATCTTT. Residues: CALGELEGHWGTNTDKLIF.

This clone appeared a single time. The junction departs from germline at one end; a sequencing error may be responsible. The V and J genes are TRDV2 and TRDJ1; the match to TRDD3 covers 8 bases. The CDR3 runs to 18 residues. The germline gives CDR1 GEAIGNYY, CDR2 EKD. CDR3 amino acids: CAPDASFRLGDMTDKFIF. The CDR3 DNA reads TGTGCCCCTGATGCCTCATTCCGGCTGGGGGACATGACCGATAAATTCATCTTT.

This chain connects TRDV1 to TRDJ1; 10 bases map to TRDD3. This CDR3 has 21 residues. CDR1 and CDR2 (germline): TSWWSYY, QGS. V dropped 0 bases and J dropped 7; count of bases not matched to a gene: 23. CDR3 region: CALGELLHPSERGTGGSKLIF. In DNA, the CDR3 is TGTGCTCTTGGGGAACTCCTACATCCTTCCGAAAGGGGTACTGGGGGATCTAAACTCATCTTT.

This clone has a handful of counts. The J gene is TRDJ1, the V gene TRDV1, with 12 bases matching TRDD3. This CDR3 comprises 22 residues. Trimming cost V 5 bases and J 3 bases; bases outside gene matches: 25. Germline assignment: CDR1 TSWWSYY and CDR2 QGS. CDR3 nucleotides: TGTGCTCTTGGGCAGACCTTCCTACGGGGTCCTGGGGGATACGCGCGGGCCGATAAACTCATCTTT. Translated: CALGQTFLRGPGGYARADKLIF.

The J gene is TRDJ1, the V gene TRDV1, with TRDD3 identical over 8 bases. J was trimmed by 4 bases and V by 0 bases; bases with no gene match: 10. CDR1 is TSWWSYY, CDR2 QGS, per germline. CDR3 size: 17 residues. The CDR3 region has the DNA TGTGCTCTTGGGGAACTGGGATTAGGAGGGATACGCGATAAACTCATCTTT. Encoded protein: CALGELGLGGIRDKLIF.

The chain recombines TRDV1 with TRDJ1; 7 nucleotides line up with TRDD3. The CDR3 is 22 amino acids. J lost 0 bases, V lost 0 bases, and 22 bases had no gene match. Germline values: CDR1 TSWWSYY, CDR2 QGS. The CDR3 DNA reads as TGTGCTCTTGGGGAACTTCGACCCCCGCCACTGGGGTACCGAGAGGACACCGATAAACTCATCTTT. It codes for CALGELRPPPLGYREDTDKLIF.

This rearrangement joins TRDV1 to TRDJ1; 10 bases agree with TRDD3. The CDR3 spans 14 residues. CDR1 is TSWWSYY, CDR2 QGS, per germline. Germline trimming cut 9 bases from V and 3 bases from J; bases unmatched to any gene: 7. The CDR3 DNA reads TGTGCTCTCCTGAGCTGGGGGATAGCCGATAAACTCATCTTT. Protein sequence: CALLSWGIADKLIF.

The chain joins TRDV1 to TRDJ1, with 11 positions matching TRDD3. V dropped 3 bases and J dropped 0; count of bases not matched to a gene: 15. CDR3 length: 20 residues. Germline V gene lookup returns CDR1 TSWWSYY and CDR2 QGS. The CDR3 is CALGDLFLPGGYRYTDKLIF. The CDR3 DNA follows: TGTGCTCTTGGGGACCTCTTCCTTCCTGGGGGATACAGATACACCGATAAACTCATCTTT.

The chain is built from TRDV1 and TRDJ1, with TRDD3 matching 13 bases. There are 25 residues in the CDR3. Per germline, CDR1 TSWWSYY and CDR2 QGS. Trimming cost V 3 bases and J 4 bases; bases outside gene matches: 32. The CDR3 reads CALGELNTRPSYVETGGYEVDKLIF. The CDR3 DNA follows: TGTGCTCTTGGGGAGCTTAATACCCGTCCTTCCTACGTTGAAACTGGGGGATACGAAGTCGATAAACTCATCTTT.

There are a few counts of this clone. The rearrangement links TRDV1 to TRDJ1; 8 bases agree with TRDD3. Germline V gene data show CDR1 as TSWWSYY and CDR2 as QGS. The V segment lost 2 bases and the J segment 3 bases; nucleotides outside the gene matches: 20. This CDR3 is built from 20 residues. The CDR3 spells CALGENEPWVWDTQPDKLIF. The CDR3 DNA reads TGTGCTCTTGGGGAAAATGAGCCTTGGGTGTGGGATACGCAACCCGATAAACTCATCTTT.

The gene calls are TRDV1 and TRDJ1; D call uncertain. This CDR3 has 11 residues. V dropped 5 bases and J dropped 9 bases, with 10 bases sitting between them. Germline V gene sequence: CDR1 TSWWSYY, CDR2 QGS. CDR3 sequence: CALGIEWQLIF. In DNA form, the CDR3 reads TGTGCTCTTGGGATTGAGTGGCAACTCATCTTT.

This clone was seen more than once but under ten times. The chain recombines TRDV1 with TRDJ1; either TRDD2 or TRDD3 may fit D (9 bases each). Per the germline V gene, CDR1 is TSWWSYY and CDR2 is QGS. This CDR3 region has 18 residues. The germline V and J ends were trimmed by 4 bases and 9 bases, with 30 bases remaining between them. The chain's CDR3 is CALGANLPTIGGYCELIF. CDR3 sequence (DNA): TGTGCTCTTGGGGCCAACCTTCCTACGATCGGGGGATACTGCGAACTCATCTTT.

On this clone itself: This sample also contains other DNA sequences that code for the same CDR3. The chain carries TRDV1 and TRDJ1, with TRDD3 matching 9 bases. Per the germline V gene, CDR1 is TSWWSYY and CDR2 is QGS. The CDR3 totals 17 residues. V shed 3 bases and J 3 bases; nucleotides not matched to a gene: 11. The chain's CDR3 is CALGDGNLGGYPDKLIF. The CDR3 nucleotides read TGTGCTCTTGGGGACGGAAATTTAGGGGGATACCCCGATAAACTCATCTTT.

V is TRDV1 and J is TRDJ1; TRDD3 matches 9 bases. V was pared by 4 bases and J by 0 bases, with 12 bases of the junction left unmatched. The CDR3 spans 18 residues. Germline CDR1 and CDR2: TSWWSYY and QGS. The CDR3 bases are TGTGCTCTTGGGGGTTTTAATACTGGGGATACGTACACCGATAAACTCATCTTT. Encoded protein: CALGGFNTGDTYTDKLIF.

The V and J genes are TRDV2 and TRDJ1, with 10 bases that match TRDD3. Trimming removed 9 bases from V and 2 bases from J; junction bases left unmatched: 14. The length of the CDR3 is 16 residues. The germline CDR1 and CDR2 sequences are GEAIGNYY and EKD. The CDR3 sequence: CATLRGGYAPTDKLIF. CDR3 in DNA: TGTGCCACCCTTAGGGGGGGATACGCGCCGACCGATAAACTCATCTTT.